Reported below is one TCR beta chain. The sample is drawn from a study of identifying expanded T cells in peripheral blood. Collection occurred without any documented infections or immune events in donors. Trimming took off 8 bases at V and 5 bases at J, with 10 bases between the two ends. CDR1 is SNHLY, CDR2 FYNNEI, per germline. This CDR3 is 13 amino acids long. This table comes from immunoSEQ multiplex PCR, and its TCRdb copy is limited to in-frame clones, with some not included. The sample consists of more than 65,000 clones, 75% to 90% of them appearing once. This TCR derives from a person between 18 and 75 years old in good health. This chain uses TRBV2 with TRBJ1-6; D gene ambiguous. Sequencing was performed on blood. CDR3 sequence (DNA): TGTGCCAGCCTGGCACGGAATAATTCACCCCTCCACTTT. Encoded protein: CASLARNNSPLHF.